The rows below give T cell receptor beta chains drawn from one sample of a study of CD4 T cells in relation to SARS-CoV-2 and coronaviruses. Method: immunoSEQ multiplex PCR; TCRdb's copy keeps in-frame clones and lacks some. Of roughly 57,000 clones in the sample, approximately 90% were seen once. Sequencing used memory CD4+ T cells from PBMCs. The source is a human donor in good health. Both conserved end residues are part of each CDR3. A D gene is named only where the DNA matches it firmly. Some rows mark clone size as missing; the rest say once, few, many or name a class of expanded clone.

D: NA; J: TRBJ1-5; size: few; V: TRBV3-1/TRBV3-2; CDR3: CASSQMAGPSGGNQPQHF; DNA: TGTGCCAGCAGCCAAATGGCCGGGCCATCCGGGGGCAATCAGCCCCAGCATTTT
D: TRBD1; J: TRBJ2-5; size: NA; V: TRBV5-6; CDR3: CASSSRGQGGVETQYF; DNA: TGTGCCAGCAGCTCGCGGGGACAGGGGGGAGTAGAGACCCAGTACTTC
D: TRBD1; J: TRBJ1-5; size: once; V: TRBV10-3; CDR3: CAISGQVSNQPQHF; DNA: TGTGCCATCAGCGGACAGGTTAGCAATCAGCCCCAGCATTTT
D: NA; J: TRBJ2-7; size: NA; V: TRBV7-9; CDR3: CASSLEGGYYEQYF; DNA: TGTGCCAGCAGCTTAGAGGGCGGTTACTACGAGCAGTACTTC
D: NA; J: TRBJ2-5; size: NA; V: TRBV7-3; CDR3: CASSYSGTTKETQYF; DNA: TGTGCCAGCAGCTACTCGGGGACAACTAAAGAGACCCAGTACTTC
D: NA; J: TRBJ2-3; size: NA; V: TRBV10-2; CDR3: CASPGGLGDTQYF; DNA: TGCGCCAGCCCCGGGGGCCTCGGAGATACGCAGTATTTT
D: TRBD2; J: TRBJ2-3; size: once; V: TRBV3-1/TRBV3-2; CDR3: CAAEGAGGTDTQYF; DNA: TGTGCCGCCGAGGGAGCGGGAGGGACAGATACGCAGTATTTT
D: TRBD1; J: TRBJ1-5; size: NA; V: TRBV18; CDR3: CASSSDRDQPQHF; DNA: TGTGCCAGCTCAAGTGACAGGGATCAGCCCCAGCATTTT
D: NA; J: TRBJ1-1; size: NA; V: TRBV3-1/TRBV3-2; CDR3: CASSHEGTTEAFF; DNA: TGTGCCAGCAGCCATGAGGGGACCACTGAAGCTTTCTTT
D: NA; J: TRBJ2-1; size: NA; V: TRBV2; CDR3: CASSAAGRENEQFF; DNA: TGTGCCAGCAGTGCGGCGGGACGCGAAAATGAGCAGTTCTTC
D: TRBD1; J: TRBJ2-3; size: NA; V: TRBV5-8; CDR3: CASSIGQGTDTQYF; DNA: TGTGCCAGCAGCATCGGACAGGGCACAGATACGCAGTATTTT
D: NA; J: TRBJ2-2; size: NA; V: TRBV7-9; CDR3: CASSRPPGSTGELFF; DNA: TGTGCCAGCAGCCGCCCCCCCGGGAGTACCGGGGAGCTGTTTTTT
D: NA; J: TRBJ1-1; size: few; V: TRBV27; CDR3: CASSLSFGVSTEAFF; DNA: TGTGCCAGCAGTTTATCGTTCGGGGTATCCACTGAAGCTTTCTTT
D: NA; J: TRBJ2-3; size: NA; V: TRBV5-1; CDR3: CASSFGGSSTDTQYF; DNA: TGCGCCAGCAGCTTCGGCGGGTCTAGCACAGATACGCAGTATTTT
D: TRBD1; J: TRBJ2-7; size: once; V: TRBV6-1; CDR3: CASSDRTGREQYF; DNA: TGTGCCAGCAGTGACCGGACAGGGAGAGAGCAGTACTTC
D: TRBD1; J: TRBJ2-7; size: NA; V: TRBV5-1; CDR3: CASSPTGNYEQYF; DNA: TGCGCCAGCAGCCCGACAGGGAACTACGAGCAGTACTTC
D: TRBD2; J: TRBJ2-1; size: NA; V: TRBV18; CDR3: CASSPPGLAGLEQFF; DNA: TGTGCCAGCTCACCACCGGGACTAGCGGGATTGGAGCAGTTCTTC
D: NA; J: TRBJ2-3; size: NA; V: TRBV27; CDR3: CASRLGGRGTDTQYF; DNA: TGTGCCAGCAGGCTAGGTGGGCGGGGCACAGATACGCAGTATTTT
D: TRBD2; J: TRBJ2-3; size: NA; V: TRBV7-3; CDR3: CASSLAPPGGTDTQYF; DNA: TGTGCCAGCAGCTTAGCTCCCCCGGGAGGAACAGATACGCAGTATTTT
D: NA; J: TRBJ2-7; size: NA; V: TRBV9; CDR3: CASSSLGSSDYPYEQYF; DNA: TGTGCCAGCAGCTCCCTGGGGAGTTCGGACTACCCCTACGAGCAGTACTTC
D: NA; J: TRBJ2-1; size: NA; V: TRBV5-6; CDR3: CASSLKPQRYNSYNEQFF; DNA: TGTGCCAGCAGCTTGAAGCCCCAGCGATATAACTCCTACAATGAGCAGTTCTTC
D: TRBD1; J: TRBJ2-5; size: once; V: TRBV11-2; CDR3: CASSLGPQGQGARETQYF; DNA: TGTGCCAGCAGCTTAGGACCCCAGGGACAGGGGGCGCGGGAGACCCAGTACTTC
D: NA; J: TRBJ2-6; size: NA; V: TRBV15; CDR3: CATSRDRGTLGANVLTF; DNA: TGTGCCACCAGCAGAGATCGAGGTACTCTGGGGGCCAACGTCCTGACTTTC
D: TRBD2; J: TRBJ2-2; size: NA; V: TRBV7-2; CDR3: CASSPRLAGNTGELFF; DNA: TGTGCCAGCAGCCCTCGACTAGCCGGTAACACCGGGGAGCTGTTTTTT
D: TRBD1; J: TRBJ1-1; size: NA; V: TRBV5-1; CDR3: CASSFYTGGTEAFF; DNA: TGCGCCAGCAGCTTTTACACAGGGGGCACTGAAGCTTTCTTT
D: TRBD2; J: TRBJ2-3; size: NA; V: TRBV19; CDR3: CASSLALAGGTDTQYF; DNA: TGTGCCAGTAGCCTGGCGCTAGCGGGAGGGACAGATACGCAGTATTTT
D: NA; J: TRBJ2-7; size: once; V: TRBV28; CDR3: CASTAVDSYEQYF; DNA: TGTGCCAGCACCGCTGTGGACTCCTACGAGCAGTACTTC
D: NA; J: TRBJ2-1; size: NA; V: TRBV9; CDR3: CASSEQWGEQFF; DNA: TGTGCCAGCAGCGAGCAGTGGGGTGAGCAGTTCTTC
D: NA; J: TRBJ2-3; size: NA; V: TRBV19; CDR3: CASSIWGDTDTQYF; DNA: TGTGCCAGTAGTATCTGGGGGGACACAGATACGCAGTATTTT
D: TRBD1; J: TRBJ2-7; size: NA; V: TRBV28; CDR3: CASSGGDRGSYEQYF; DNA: TGTGCCAGCAGCGGTGGTGACAGGGGATCCTACGAGCAGTACTTC
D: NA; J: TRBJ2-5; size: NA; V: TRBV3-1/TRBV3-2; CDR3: CASSQMETQYF; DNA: TGTGCCAGCAGCCAAATGGAGACCCAGTACTTC
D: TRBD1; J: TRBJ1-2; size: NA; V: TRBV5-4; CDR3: CASSPQGQGRFYGYTF; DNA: TGTGCCAGCAGCCCTCAGGGACAGGGACGATTCTATGGCTACACCTTC
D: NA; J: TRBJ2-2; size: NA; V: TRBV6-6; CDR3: CASSTGTAGGTGELFF; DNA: TGTGCCAGCAGTACCGGGACCGCGGGTGGCACCGGGGAGCTGTTTTTT
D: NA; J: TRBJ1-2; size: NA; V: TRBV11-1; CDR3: CASSSSGGYGYTF; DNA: TGTGCCAGCAGCTCGAGTGGTGGCTATGGCTACACCTTC
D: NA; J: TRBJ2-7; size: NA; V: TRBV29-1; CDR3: CSVDGRSSYEQYF; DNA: TGCAGCGTTGACGGCCGGAGCTCCTACGAGCAGTACTTC
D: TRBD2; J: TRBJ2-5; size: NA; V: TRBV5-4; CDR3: CASSLTSGRETQYF; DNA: TGTGCCAGCAGCTTGACTAGCGGGAGGGAGACCCAGTACTTC
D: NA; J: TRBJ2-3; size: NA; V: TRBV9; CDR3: CASSAPPSGDTQYF; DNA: TGTGCCAGCAGCGCCCCTCCGTCGGGAGATACGCAGTATTTT
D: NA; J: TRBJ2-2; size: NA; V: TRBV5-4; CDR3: CASSLGVTGELFF; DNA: TGTGCCAGCAGCTTGGGAGTTACCGGGGAGCTGTTTTTT
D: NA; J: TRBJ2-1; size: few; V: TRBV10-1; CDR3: CASSTGTFWGEQFF; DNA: TGCGCCAGCAGTACCGGGACCTTTTGGGGTGAGCAGTTCTTC
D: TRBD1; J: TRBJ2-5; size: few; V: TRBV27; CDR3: CASSATGTVFATQYF; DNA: TGTGCCAGCAGCGCGACCGGGACAGTTTTCGCGACCCAGTACTTC
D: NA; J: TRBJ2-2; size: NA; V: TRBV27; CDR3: CASNSGLNTGELFF; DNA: TGTGCCAGCAACTCTGGACTGAACACCGGGGAGCTGTTTTTT
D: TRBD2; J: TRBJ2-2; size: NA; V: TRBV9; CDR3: CASSVEGLSTGELFF; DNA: TGTGCCAGCAGCGTAGAGGGACTATCCACCGGGGAGCTGTTTTTT
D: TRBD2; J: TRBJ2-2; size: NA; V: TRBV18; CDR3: CASWAGTSSTGELFF; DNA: TGTGCCAGCTGGGCCGGGACTAGCAGCACCGGGGAGCTGTTTTTT
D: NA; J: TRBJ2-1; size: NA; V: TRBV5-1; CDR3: CASSLRGSNEQFF; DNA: TGCGCCAGCAGCTTGAGGGGGTCCAATGAGCAGTTCTTC
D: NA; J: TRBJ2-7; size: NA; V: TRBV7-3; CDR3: CASSLGVSHEQYF; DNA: TGTGCCAGCAGCTTAGGGGTTTCCCACGAGCAGTACTTC
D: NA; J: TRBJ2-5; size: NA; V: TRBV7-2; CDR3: CASSLAGLQETQYF; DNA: TGTGCCAGCAGCTTAGCCGGGTTACAAGAGACCCAGTACTTC